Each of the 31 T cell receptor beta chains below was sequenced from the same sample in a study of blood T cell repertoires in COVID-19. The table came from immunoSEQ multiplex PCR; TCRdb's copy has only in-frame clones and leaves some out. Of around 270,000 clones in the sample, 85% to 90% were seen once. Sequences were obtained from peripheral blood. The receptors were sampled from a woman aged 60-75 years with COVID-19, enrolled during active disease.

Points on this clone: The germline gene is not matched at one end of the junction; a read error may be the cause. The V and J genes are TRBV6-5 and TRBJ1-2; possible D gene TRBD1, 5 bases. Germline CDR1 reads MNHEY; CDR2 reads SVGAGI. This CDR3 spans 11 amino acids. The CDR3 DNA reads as TGCGCTACCCAGGGTAACTATGGCTACACCTTC. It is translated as CATQGNYGYTF.

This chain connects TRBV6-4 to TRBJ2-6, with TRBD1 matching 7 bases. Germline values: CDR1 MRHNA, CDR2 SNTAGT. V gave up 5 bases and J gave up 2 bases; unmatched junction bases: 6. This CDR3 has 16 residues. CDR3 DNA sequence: TGTGCCAGCAGTCCACAGGGGTCCCCTGGGGCCAACGTCCTGACTTTC. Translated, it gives CASSPQGSPGANVLTF.

CDR3 coding DNA: TGTGCCAGTAGTATACAGGGGGTGGGCTACAATGAGCAGTTCTTC. It encodes CASSIQGVGYNEQFF. The rearrangement uses TRBV19 and TRBJ2-1, with 7 bases matching TRBD1. The CDR3 has 15 residues. The V and J ends lost 2 bases and 3 bases, in that order; junction bases with no gene match: 4. In germline, CDR1 is LNHDA, CDR2 SQIVND (reference sequence).

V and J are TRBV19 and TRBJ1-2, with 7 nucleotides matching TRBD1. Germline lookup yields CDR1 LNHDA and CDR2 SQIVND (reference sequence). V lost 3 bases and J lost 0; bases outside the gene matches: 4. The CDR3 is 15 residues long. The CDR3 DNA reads TGTGCCAGTAGTATCCTGGGACAGACTAACTATGGCTACACCTTC. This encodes CASSILGQTNYGYTF. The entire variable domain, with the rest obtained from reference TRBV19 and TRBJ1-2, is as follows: DGGITQSPKYLFRKEGQNVTLSCEQNLNHDAMYWYRQDPGQGLRLIYYSQIVNDFQKGDIAEGYSVSREKKESFPLTVTSAQKNPTAFYLCASSILGQTNYGYTFGSGTRLTVV.

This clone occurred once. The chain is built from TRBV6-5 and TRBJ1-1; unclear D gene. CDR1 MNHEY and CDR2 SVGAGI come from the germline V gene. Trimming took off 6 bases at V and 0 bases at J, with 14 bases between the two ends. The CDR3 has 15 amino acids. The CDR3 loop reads CASSGGLTLNTEAFF. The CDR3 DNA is TGTGCCAGCAGCGGCGGACTGACTTTGAACACTGAAGCTTTCTTT.

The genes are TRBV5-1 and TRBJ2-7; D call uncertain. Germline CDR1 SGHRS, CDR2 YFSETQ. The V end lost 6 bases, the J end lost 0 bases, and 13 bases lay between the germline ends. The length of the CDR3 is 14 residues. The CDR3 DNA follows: TGCGCCAGCATGTCACAGACGAGCTCCTACGAGCAGTACTTC. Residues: CASMSQTSSYEQYF.

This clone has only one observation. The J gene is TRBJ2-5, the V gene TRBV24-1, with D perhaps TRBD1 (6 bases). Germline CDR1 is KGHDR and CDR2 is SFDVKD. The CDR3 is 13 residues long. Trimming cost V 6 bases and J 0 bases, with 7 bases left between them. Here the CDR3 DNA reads TGTGCCACCAGTAGGGGGAACCAAGAGACCCAGTACTTC. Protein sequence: CATSRGNQETQYF.

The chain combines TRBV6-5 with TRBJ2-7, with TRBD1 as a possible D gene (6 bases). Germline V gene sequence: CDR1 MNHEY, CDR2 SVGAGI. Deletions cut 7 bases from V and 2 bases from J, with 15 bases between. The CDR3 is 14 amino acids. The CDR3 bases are TGTGCCAGCACAAGAATCGGACAGCCCTACGAGCAGTACTTC. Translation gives CASTRIGQPYEQYF.

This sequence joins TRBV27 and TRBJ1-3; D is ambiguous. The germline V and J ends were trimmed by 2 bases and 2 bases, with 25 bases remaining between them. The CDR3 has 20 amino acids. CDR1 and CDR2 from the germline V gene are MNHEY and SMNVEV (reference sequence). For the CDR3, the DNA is TGTGCCAGCAGTTTACCCCCTATACCTTCCTCAAACCTGACTGGAAACACCATATATTTT. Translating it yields CASSLPPIPSSNLTGNTIYF.

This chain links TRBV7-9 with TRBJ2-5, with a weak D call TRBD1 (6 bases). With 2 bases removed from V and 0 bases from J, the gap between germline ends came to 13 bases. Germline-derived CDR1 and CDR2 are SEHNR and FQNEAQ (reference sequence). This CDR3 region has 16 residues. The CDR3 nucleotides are TGTGCCAGCAGCTTAACACAGGGCCCTTACCAAGAGACCCAGTACTTC. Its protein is CASSLTQGPYQETQYF.

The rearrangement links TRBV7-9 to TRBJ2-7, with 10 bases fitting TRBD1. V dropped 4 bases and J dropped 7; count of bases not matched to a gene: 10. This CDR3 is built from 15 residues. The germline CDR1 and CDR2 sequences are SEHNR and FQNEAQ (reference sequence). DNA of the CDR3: TGTGCCAGCAGCTCACCTGACAGGGGGCAGGTTGAGCAGTACTTC. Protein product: CASSSPDRGQVEQYF.

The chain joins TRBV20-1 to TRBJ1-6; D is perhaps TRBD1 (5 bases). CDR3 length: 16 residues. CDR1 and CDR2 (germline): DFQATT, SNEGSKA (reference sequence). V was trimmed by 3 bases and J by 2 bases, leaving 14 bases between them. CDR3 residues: CSASERGRTYNSPLHF. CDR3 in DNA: TGCAGTGCTAGTGAGCGGGGGAGAACCTATAATTCACCCCTCCACTTT.

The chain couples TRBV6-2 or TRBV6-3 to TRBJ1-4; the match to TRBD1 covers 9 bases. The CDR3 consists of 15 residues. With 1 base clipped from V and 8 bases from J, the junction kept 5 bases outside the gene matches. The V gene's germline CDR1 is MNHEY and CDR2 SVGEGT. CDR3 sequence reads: CASSYWGQGGEKLFF. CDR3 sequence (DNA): TGTGCCAGCAGTTACTGGGGACAGGGAGGCGAAAAACTGTTTTTT.

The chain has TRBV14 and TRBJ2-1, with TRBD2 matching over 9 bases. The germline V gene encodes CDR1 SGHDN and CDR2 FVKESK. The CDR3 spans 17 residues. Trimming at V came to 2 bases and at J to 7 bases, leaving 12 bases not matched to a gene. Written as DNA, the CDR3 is TGTGCCAGCAGCCAACTCAGTGGCGGGAGGGCCTCGAATGAGCAGTTCTTC. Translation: CASSQLSGGRASNEQFF.

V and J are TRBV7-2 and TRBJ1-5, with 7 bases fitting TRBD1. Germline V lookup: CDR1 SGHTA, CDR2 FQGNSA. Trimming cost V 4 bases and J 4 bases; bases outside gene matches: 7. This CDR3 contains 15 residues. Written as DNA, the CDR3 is TGTGCCAGCAGCTCACAGGGACAGCGGAATCAGCCCCAGCATTTT. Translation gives CASSSQGQRNQPQHF.

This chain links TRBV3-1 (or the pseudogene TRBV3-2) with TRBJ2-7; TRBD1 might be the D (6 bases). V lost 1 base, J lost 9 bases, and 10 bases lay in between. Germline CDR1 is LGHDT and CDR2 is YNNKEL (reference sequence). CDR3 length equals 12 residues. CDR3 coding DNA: TGTGCCAGCAGCCAAGTGGGGGCCGGGCAGTACTTC. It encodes CASSQVGAGQYF.

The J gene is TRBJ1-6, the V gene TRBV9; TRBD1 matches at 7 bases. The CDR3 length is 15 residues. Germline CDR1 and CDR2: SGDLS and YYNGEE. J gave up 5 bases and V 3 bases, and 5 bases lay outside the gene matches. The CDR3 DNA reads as TGTGCCAGCAGCGCCACCGGGACAGATAATTCACCCCTCCACTTT. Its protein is CASSATGTDNSPLHF.

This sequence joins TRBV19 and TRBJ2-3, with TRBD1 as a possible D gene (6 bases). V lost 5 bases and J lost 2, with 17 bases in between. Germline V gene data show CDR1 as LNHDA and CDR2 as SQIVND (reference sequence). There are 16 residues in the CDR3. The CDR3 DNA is TGTGCCAGTAGTGGCGGGCATAGGGACATCACAGATACGCAGTATTTT. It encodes CASSGGHRDITDTQYF.

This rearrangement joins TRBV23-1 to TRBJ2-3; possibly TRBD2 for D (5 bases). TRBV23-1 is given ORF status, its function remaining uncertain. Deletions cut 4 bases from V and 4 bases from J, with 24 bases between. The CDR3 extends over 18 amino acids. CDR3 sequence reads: CASSPPAPGKSSPDTQYF. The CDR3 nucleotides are TGCGCCAGCAGTCCACCAGCCCCGGGAAAATCCTCTCCAGATACGCAGTATTTT.

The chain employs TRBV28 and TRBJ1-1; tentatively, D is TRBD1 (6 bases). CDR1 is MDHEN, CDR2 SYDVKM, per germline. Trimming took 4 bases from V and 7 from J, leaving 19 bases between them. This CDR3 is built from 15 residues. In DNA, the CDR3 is TGTGCCAGCAGTTCACAGGGTAAAGGGAACCTTGAAGCTTTCTTT. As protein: CASSSQGKGNLEAFF. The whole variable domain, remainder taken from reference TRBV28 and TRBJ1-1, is DVKVTQSSRYLVKRTGEKVFLECVQDMDHENMFWYRQDPGLGLRLIYFSYDVKMKEKGDIPEGYSVSREKKERFSLILESASTNQTSMYLCASSSQGKGNLEAFFGQGTRLTVV.

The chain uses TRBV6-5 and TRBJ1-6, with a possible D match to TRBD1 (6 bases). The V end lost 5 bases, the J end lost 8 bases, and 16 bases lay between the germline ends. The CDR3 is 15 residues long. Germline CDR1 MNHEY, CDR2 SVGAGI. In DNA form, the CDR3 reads TGTGCCAGCAGTCCGACGGCGGGGGCGGATTCACCCCTCCACTTT. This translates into CASSPTAGADSPLHF.

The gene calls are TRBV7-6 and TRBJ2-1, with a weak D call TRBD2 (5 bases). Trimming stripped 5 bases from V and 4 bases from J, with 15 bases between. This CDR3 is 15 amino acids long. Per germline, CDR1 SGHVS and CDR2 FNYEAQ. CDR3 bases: TGTGCCAGCAGCCTTGACATAGCGCCTTACAATGAGCAGTTCTTC. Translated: CASSLDIAPYNEQFF.

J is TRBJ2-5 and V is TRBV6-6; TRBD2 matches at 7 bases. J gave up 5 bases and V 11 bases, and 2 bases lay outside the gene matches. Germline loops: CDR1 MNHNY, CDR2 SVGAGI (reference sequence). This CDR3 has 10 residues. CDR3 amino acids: CAGGDETQYF. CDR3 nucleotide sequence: TGTGCCGGGGGGGACGAGACCCAGTACTTC.

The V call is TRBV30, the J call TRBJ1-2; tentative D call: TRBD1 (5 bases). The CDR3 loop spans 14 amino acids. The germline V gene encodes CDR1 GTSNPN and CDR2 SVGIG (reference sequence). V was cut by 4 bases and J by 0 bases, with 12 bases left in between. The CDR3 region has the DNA TGTGCCTGGAATCCCGGCAGGGCTAACTATGGCTACACCTTC. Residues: CAWNPGRANYGYTF.

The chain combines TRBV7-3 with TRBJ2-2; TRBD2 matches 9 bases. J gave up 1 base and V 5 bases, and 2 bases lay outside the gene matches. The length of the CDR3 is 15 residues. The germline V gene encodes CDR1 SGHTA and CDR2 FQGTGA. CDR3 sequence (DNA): TGTGCCAGCAGCCAGACTAGCGGGAACACCGGGGAGCTGTTTTTT. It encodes CASSQTSGNTGELFF. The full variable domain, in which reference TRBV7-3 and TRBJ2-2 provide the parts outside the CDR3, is GAGVSQTPSNKVTEKGKYVELRCDPISGHTALYWYRQSLGQGPEFLIYFQGTGAADDSGLPNDRFFAVRPEGSVSTLKIQRTERGDSAVYLCASSQTSGNTGELFFGEGSRLTVL.

Here the CDR3 DNA reads TGTGCCAGCAGCCGGGGGGCGACGGGAGGCTCCTACGAGCAGTACTTC. Its protein is CASSRGATGGSYEQYF. This chain joins TRBV3-1 (or the pseudogene TRBV3-2) and TRBJ2-7; TRBD2 is a possible D gene (7 bases). The V and J ends lost 4 bases and 0 bases respectively, with 16 bases between them. CDR3 size: 16 residues. Germline CDR1 reads LGHDT; CDR2 reads YNNKEL (reference sequence).

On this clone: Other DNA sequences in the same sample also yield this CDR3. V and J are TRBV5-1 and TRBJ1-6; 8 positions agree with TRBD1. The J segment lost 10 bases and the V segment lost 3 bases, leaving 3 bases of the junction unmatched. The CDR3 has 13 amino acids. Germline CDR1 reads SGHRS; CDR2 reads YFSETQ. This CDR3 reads CASSYGQGSPLHF. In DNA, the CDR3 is TGCGCCAGCAGCTACGGACAGGGCTCACCCCTCCACTTT.

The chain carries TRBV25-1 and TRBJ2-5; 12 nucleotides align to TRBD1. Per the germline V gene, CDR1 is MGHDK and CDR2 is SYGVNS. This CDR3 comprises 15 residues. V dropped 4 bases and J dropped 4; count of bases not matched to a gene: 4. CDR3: CASSGGQGAGETQYF. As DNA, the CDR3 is TGTGCCAGCAGTGGGGGACAGGGGGCTGGAGAGACCCAGTACTTC.

CDR3 loop: CASSLGETGKVFF. CDR3 in DNA: TGCGCCAGCAGCTTGGGGGAGACAGGGAAGGTGTTTTTT. The V gene is TRBV5-1, the J gene TRBJ1-4; 7 bases agree with TRBD1. Germline V gives CDR1 SGHRS, CDR2 YFSETQ. Trimming took 0 bases from V and 15 from J; bases not matched to a gene: 8. The CDR3 has 13 residues.

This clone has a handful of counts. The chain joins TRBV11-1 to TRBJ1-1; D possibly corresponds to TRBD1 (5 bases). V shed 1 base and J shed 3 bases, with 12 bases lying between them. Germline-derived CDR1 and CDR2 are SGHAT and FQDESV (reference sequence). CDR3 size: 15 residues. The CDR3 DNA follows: TGTGCCAGCAGCTTAGACGGTCAGGGTCACACTGAAGCTTTCTTT. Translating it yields CASSLDGQGHTEAFF.

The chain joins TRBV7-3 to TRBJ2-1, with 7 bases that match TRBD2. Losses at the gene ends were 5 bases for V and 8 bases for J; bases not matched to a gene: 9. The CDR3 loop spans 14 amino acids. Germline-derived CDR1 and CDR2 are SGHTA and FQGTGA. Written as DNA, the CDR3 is TGTGCCAGCAGCCCCCAGCCAACTAGCGATGAGCAGTTCTTC. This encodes CASSPQPTSDEQFF. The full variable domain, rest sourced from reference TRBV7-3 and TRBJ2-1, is GAGVSQTPSNKVTEKGKYVELRCDPISGHTALYWYRQSLGQGPEFLIYFQGTGAADDSGLPNDRFFAVRPEGSVSTLKIQRTERGDSAVYLCASSPQPTSDEQFFGPGTRLTVL.